This T cell receptor (beta chain) appears in the sequencing data of a study of T cell responses to AZD1222 COVID-19 vaccine. Study-wide background: Analysis merged second doses at about 4 or about 12 weeks.

TCRdb keeps only in-frame clones here, not all; method: immunoSEQ multiplex PCR. Here the sample spans around 99,000 clones, around 90% being singletons. V shed 3 bases, J shed 6 bases, and the junction held 5 bases outside the gene matches. CDR1 is SGDLS, CDR2 YYNGEE, per germline. CDR3 length: 14 residues. The source was peripheral blood, collected on day 0 of AZD1222 vaccination. The genes are TRBV9 and TRBJ2-5, with 10 nucleotides matching TRBD1. This receptor was obtained from an adult in good health. DNA of the CDR3: TGTGCCAGCAGCGGACAGGGGGCGCAACAGACCCAGTACTTC. Translation gives CASSGQGAQQTQYF. The whole variable domain, remainder taken from reference TRBV9 and TRBJ2-5, is DSGVTQTPKHLITATGQRVTLRCSPRSGDLSVYWYQQSLDQGLQFLIQYYNGEERAKGNILERFSAQQFPDLHSELNLSSLELGDSALYFCASSGQGAQQTQYFGPGTRLLVL.